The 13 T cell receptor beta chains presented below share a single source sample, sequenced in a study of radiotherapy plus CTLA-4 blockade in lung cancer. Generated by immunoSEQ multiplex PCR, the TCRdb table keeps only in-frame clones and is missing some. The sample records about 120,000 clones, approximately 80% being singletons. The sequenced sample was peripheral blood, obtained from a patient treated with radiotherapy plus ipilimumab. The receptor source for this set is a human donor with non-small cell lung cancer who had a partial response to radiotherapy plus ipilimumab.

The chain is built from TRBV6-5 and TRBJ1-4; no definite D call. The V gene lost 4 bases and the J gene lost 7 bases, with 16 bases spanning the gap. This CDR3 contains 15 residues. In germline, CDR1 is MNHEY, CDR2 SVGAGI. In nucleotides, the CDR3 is TGTGCCAGCAGTTCTCCGGGAAACCCGGGTGAAAAACTGTTTTTT. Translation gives CASSSPGNPGEKLFF.

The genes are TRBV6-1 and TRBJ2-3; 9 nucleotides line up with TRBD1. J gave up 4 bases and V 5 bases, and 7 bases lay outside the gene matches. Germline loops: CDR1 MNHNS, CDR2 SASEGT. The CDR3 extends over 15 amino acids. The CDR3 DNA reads TGTGCCAGCAGTTGGACAGGGGTTGAGGCAGATACGCAGTATTTT. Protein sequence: CASSWTGVEADTQYF.

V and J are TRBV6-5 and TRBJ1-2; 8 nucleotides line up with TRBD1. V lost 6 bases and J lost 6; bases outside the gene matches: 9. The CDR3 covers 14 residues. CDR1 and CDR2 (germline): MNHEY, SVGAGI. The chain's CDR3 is CASRTGQGRDGYTF. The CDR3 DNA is TGTGCCAGCAGGACCGGACAGGGAAGGGATGGCTACACCTTC.

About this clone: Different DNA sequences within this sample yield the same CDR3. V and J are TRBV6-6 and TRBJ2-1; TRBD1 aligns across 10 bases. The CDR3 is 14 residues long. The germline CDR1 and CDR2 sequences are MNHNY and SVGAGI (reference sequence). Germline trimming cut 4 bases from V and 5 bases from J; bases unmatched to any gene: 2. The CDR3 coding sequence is TGTGCCAGCAGTTGGGGACAGGGGCACAATGAGCAGTTCTTC. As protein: CASSWGQGHNEQFF.

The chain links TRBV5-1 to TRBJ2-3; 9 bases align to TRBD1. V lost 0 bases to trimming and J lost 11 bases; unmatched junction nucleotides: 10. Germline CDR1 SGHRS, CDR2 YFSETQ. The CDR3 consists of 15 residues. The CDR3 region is CASSLVGQGVTGQYF. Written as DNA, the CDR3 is TGCGCCAGCAGCTTGGTGGGACAGGGTGTTACGGGGCAGTATTTT. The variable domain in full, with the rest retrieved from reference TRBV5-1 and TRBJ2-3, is KAGVTQTPRYLIKTRGQQVTLSCSPISGHRSVSWYQQTPGQGLQFLFEYFSETQRNKGNFPGRFSGRQFSNSRSEMNVSTLELGDSALYLCASSLVGQGVTGQYFGPGTRLTVL.

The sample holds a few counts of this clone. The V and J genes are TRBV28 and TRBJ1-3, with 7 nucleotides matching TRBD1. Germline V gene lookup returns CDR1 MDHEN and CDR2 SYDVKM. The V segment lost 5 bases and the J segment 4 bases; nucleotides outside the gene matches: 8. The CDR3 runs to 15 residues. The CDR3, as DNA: TGTGCCAGCAGTCGACAGGGAGCTCTGGGAAACACCATATATTTT. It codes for CASSRQGALGNTIYF.

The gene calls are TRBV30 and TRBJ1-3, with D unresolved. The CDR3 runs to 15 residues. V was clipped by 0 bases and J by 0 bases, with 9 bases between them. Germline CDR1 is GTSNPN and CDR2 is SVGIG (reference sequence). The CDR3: CAWSVLGGSGNTIYF. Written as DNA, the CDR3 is TGTGCCTGGAGTGTTCTCGGAGGCTCTGGAAACACCATATATTTT.

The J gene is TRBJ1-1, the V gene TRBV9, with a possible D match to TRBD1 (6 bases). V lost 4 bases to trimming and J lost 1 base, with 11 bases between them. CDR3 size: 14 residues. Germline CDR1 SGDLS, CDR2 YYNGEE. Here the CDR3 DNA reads TGTGCCAGCAGCCCCGAGGGGGAGAACACTGAAGCTTTCTTT. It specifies CASSPEGENTEAFF.

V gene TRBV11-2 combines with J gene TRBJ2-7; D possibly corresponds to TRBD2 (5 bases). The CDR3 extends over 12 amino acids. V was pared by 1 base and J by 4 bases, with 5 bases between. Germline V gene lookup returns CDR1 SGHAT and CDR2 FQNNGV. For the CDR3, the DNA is TGTGCCAGCAGCTTAGGGGAGTACGAGCAGTACTTC. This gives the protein CASSLGEYEQYF.

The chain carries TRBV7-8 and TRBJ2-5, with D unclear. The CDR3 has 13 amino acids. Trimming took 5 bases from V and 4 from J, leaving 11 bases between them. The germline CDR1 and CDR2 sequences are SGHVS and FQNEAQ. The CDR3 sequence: CASSHPRGETQYF. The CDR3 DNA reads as TGTGCCAGCAGCCACCCGCGAGGAGAGACCCAGTACTTC.

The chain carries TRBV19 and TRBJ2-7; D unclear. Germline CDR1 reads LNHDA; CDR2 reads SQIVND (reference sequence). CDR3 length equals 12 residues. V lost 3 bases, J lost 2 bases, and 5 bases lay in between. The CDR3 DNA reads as TGTGCCAGTAGTATCTCCCCCTACGAGCAGTACTTC. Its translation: CASSISPYEQYF.

This CDR3 reads CASSLRGRGADTQYF. The CDR3 DNA reads as TGTGCCAGCAGCTTACGGGGTAGAGGCGCAGATACGCAGTATTTT. The chain uses TRBV11-2 and TRBJ2-3, with D tentatively TRBD2 (5 bases). Germline loops: CDR1 SGHAT, CDR2 FQNNGV. The CDR3 sequence is 15 residues long. With 2 bases removed from V and 4 bases from J, the gap between germline ends came to 13 bases.

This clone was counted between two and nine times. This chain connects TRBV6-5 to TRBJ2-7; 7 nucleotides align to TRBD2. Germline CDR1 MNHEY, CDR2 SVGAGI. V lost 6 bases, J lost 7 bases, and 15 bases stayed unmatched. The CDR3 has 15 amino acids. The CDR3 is CASRDGSGTFREQYV. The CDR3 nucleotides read TGTGCCAGCAGGGACGGGAGCGGGACCTTCCGAGAGCAGTACGTC.